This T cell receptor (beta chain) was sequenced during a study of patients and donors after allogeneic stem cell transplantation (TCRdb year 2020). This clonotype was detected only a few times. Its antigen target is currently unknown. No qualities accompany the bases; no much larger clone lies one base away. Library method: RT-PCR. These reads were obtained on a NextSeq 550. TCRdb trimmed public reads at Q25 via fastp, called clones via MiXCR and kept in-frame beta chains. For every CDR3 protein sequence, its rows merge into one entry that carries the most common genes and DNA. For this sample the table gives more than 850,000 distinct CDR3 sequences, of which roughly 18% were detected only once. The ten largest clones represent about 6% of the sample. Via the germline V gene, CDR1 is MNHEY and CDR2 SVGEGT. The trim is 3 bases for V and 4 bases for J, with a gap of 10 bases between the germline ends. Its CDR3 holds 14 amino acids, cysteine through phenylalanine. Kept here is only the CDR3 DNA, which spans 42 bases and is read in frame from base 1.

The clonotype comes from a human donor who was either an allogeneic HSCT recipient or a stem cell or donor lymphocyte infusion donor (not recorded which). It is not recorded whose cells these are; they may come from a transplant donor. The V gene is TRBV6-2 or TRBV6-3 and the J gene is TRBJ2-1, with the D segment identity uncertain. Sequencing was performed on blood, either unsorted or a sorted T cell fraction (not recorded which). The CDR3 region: CASSYWSDYNEQFF. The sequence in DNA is TGTGCCAGCAGTTATTGGTCAGATTACAATGAGCAGTTCTTC.